Sequencing of this T cell receptor (beta chain) was carried out in a study of T cells in localized non-small cell lung cancer. Worth noting for this clone: Antigen specificity is unknown.

Trimming pared 1 base from V and 0 bases from J, leaving 8 bases between. The CDR3 runs 15 residues. Germline CDR1 reads SGHVS; CDR2 reads FNYEAQ. Points from the study as a whole: Adjacent lung had a median around 60 of the 100 largest tumor clones. Uninvolved neighboring lung showed the greatest T cell clonality, exceeding tumor.

Here immunoSEQ multiplex PCR was the method, and the copy in TCRdb shows in-frame clones only, minus some. The table has about 36,000 clones, roughly 85% seen once. This TCR was sampled from a woman aged 40-75 years with stage I lung adenocarcinoma. The chain links TRBV7-6 to TRBJ2-3; no clear D gene. Sequences were derived from peripheral blood, sampled before any cancer treatment. CDR3 nucleotides: TGTGCCAGCAGCTTAGTCGGCGGCAGCACAGATACGCAGTATTTT. Protein: CASSLVGGSTDTQYF.